These T cell receptor beta chains were read from a single sample in a study of cytomegalovirus exposure and HLA in healthy donors. The method was immunoSEQ multiplex PCR; TCRdb's version includes in-frame clones alone and lacks a portion of them. The sample holds fewer than 200,000 clones; 80% are singletons and the top ten take approximately 1.8%. Sequenced input: PBMCs. The receptors originated from a human donor in good health. Both conserved end residues are part of each CDR3. Clone size appears in some rows only: once, few, many, or a class for an expanded clone.

V: TRBV4-3; size: few; J: TRBJ1-1; CDR3: CASSQDRVNTEAFF
V: TRBV18; size: .; J: TRBJ1-2; CDR3: CASSPLVGDMDGYTF
V: TRBV7-2; size: .; J: TRBJ2-5; CDR3: CASSLAVGLAGGETQYF
V: TRBV6-5; size: .; J: TRBJ1-5; CDR3: CASSYSWTGNQPQHF
V: TRBV28; size: .; J: TRBJ1-2; CDR3: CASCTTNYGYTF
V: TRBV7-9; size: .; J: TRBJ2-1; CDR3: CASSAGRDNEQFF
V: TRBV19; size: .; J: TRBJ1-2; CDR3: CASNKGTWGYTF
V: TRBV19; size: .; J: TRBJ1-5; CDR3: CASSIEGAWQPQHF
V: TRBV4-3; size: .; J: TRBJ2-7; CDR3: CASSQDPESHEQYF
V: TRBV10-3; size: .; J: TRBJ2-7; CDR3: CAISERDGLASSYEQYF
V: TRBV19; size: .; J: TRBJ2-3; CDR3: CASSMGGLARFTDTQYF
V: TRBV7-2; size: .; J: TRBJ1-2; CDR3: CASSADRFNYGYTF
V: TRBV5-1; size: .; J: TRBJ1-1; CDR3: CASSLESGHRGAFF
V: TRBV5-6; size: few; J: TRBJ2-7; CDR3: CASRDLASYEQYF
V: TRBV11-2; size: .; J: TRBJ2-7; CDR3: CASSSRLAGASYEQYF
V: TRBV6-6; size: .; J: TRBJ1-4; CDR3: CASSYEGVREKLFF
V: TRBV2; size: .; J: TRBJ2-7; CDR3: CASSVLAAYEQYF
V: TRBV5-6; size: .; J: TRBJ2-5; CDR3: CASSFAGQETQYF
V: TRBV20-1; size: few; J: TRBJ2-1; CDR3: CSAREGPRRFF
V: TRBV19; size: once; J: TRBJ2-2; CDR3: CASSGTGGNTGELFF
V: TRBV11-3; size: once; J: TRBJ1-2; CDR3: CASSLDQAANYGYTF
V: TRBV10-3; size: .; J: TRBJ2-3; CDR3: CAISEGQGGPPTDTQYF
V: TRBV5-8; size: once; J: TRBJ2-3; CDR3: CASSPGQGRDTQYF
V: TRBV4-2; size: .; J: .; CDR3: CASSLMGGAYEQYF
V: TRBV7-9; size: .; J: TRBJ1-1; CDR3: CASSLTGTGGWTEAFF
V: TRBV19; size: .; J: TRBJ2-1; CDR3: CASSIGLATEQFF
V: TRBV6-5; size: .; J: TRBJ2-1; CDR3: CASSLDRRQGEQFF